This T cell receptor (beta chain) was documented in a study of T-cell memory formation after mild COVID-19. Germline V gene data show CDR1 as MNHEY and CDR2 as SVGAGI. This CDR3 is built from 13 residues. The V end lost 6 bases, the J end lost 6 bases, and 13 bases lay between the germline ends. Whole-study results and caveats: Clones contracting over day 15 to 85 were CD4/CD8 balanced, with later expanders leaning CD4+.

This clonotype was observed many times. The antigen is not known. TCR alpha and TCR beta cDNA libraries carrying sample barcodes and UMIs were produced by 5'RACE using constant-segment primers. TCRdb reprocessed the 5' RACE reads via MiXCR and lists one record per CDR3 protein. The sample comprises some 350,000 distinct CDR3 sequences, 10% to 15% of which are singletons, and around a fifth rests with the top ten. Sequencing input: PBMCs or a T cell subset sorted from them (not recorded which). The V call is TRBV6-5, the J call TRBJ2-3; maybe TRBD2 (6 bases). The sequence was obtained from a man between 18 and 29 years old who had mild COVID-19 (a few samples of this study predate the infection). Cell type and time point are not known. In nucleotides, the CDR3 is TGTGCCAGCAGGACCGGGGGAGTGGATACGCAGTATTTT. Translated: CASRTGGVDTQYF.